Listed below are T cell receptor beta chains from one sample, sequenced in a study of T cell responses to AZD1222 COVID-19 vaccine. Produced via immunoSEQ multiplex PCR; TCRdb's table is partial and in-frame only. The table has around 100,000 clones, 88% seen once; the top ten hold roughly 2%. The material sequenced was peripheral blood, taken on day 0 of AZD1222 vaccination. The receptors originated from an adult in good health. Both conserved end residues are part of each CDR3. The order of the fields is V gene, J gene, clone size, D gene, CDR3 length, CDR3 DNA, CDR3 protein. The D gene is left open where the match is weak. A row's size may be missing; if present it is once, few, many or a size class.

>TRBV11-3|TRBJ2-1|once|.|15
TGTGCCAGCAGCCCTCAAGGGAGGTCCCTCGATGAGCAGTTCTTC
CASSPQGRSLDEQFF
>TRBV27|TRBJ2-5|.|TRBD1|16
TGTGCCAGCAGTTTATCGGGACAGGCTCCTTTTGAGACCCAGTACTTC
CASSLSGQAPFETQYF
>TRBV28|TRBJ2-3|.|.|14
TGTGCCAGCAGTCGACAGGCCCCGATTGATACGCAGTATTTT
CASSRQAPIDTQYF
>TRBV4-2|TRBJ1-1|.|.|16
TGTGCCAGCAGCCAAGGATCTCTAGGGTGGAACACTGAAGCTTTCTTT
CASSQGSLGWNTEAFF
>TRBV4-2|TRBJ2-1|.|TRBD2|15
TGTGCCAGCAGCCCCGAGACTAGCGGGAGGGCCTGGCAGTTCTTC
CASSPETSGRAWQFF
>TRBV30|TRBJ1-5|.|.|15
TGTGCCTGCAATGCGGCCGGGTACGGGGGTCAGCCCCAGCATTTT
CACNAAGYGGQPQHF
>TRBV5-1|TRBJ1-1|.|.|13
TGCGCCAGCAGCGTACAGGGAGGCACTGAAGCTTTCTTT
CASSVQGGTEAFF
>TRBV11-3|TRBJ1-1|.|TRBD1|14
TGTGCCAGCAGCTCACAGGGGCTCTACACTGAAGCTTTCTTT
CASSSQGLYTEAFF
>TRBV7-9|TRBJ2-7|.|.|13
TGTGCCAGCAGCTTACAGGAGAGCCCCGAGCAGTACTTC
CASSLQESPEQYF
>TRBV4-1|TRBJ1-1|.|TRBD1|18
TGCGCCAGCAGCCACCCAAGGGGACAGGGCGGGATGAACACTGAAGCTTTCTTT
CASSHPRGQGGMNTEAFF
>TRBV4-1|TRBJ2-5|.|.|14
TGCGCCAGCAGCCAAGGAGGGACTGAACGGACCCAGTACTTC
CASSQGGTERTQYF
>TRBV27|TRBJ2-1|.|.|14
TGTGCCAGCAGCCTCTCTCTAGCGAACAATGAGCAGTTCTTC
CASSLSLANNEQFF
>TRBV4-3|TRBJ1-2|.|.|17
TGCGCCAGCAGCCAAGATGATCATAGCGATTTTAACTATGGCTACACCTTC
CASSQDDHSDFNYGYTF
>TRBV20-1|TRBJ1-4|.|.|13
TGCAGTGCTAGTGACAGCACTAATGAAAAACTGTTTTTT
CSASDSTNEKLFF
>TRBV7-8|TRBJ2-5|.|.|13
TGTGCCAGCGGGCCGGGGAGGCAAGAGACCCAGTACTTC
CASGPGRQETQYF
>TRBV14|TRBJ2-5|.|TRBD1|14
TGTGCCAGCAGCCCGGGACAGGCCTTAGAGACCCAGTACTTC
CASSPGQALETQYF
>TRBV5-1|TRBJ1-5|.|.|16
TGCGCCAGCAGCCGGGCACGGGGTAAAGGGGATCAGCCCCAGCATTTT
CASSRARGKGDQPQHF
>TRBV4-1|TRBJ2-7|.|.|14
TGCGCCAGCAGCCAAGCCAGCGGAGGCTACGAGCAGTACTTC
CASSQASGGYEQYF
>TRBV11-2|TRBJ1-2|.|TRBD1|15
TGTGCCAGCAGCCGGTACGGACAGGACAACTATGGCTACACCTTC
CASSRYGQDNYGYTF
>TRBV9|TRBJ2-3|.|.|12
TGTGCCAGCGGTCTCAGGGAGGATACGCAGTATTTT
CASGLREDTQYF
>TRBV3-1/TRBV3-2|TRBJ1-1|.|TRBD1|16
TGTGCCAGCAGTTTTCGTGGACAGGGTTTGAACACTGAAGCTTTCTTT
CASSFRGQGLNTEAFF
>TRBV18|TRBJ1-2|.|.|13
TGTGCCAGCTCACCAGACAGTTCCTATGGCTACACCTTC
CASSPDSSYGYTF
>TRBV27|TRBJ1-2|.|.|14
TGTGCCAGCAGTTCCAGGGGAACGGACTATGGCTACACCTTC
CASSSRGTDYGYTF
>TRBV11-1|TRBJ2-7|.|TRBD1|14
TGTGCCAGCAGCCGACAGGGAGAGCCCTACGAGCAGTACTTC
CASSRQGEPYEQYF
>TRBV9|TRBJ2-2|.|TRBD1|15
TGTGCCAGCACGTCAGGGGGCGTAAGGGCCGGGGAGCTGTTTTTT
CASTSGGVRAGELFF
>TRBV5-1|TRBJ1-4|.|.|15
TGCGCCAGCAGCTTGGGCCTTCACAGAGGCGAAAAACTGTTTTTT
CASSLGLHRGEKLFF
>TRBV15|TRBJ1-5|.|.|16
TGTGCCACCAGCAGAGAGGGAGTCGGAAGCAATCAGCCCCAGCATTTT
CATSREGVGSNQPQHF
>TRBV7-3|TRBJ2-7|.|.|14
TGTGCCAGCAGCCCACACAGGGACTCCCACGAGCAGTACTTC
CASSPHRDSHEQYF
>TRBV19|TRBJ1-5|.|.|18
TGTGCCAGTACCTTAGACTATTCGGCAGGGCGTAGCAATCAGCCCCAGCATTTT
CASTLDYSAGRSNQPQHF
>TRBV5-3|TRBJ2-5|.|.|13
TGTGCCAGAAGCCTTACAGGGCTGGAGACCCAGTACTTC
CARSLTGLETQYF
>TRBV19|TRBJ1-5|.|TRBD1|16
TGTGCCAGTAGTTTCGGGACAGGGGGGAGCAATCAGCCCCAGCATTTT
CASSFGTGGSNQPQHF